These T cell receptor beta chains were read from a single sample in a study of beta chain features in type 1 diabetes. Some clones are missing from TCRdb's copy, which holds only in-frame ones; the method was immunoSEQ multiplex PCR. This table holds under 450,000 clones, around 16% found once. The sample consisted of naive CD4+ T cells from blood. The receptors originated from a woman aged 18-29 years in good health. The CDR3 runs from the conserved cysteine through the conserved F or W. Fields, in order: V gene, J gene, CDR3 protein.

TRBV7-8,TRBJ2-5,CASSLAHAGPTQYF
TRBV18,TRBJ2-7,CASSPLDRVIHEQYF
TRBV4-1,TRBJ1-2,CASSQDPGGQAYGYTF
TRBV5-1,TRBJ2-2,CASSLASGHTGELFF
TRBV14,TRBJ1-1,CASSQVSRRAFF
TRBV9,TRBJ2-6,CASSETTGTSGANVLTF
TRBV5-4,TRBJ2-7,CASSLGASNYYEQYF
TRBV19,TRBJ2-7,CASSISMDYRTEQYF
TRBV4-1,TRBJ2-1,CASSLDSYNEQFF
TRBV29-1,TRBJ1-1,CSVETGGYTEAFF
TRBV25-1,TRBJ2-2,CASSEARDTTGELFF
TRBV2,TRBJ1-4,CASSELENHEKLFF
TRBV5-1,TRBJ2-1,CASSLELPTYNEQFF
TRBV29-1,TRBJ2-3,CSVGQGGDTQYF
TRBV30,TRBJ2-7,CAWSPGEGRWHEQYF
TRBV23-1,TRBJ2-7,CASSRLAGAVYEEQYF
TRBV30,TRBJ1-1,CAWSVNPGMNTEAFF
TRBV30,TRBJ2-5,CAWSVDLAGGETQYF
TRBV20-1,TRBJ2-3,CSATSGRLGYF
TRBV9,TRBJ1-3,CASSLSGGPGAGNTIYF
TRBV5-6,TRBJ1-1,CASSFGGDDEAFF
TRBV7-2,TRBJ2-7,CASSRWTGTDLLRFVGQYF
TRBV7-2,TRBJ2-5,CASSLVSGTQETQYF
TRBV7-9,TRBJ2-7,CASNSGQLNEQYF
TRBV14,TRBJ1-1,CASSQAFTGEAFF
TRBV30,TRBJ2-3,CAWSVSDTQYF
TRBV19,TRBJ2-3,CASTPDFHTQYF
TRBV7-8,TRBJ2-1,CASSSLAGVVGVYNEQFF